This T cell receptor (beta chain) was recorded in a study of cytomegalovirus exposure and HLA in healthy donors. In regard to this clone: Its antigen remains unidentified. The junction does not match germline at one end; this may be a read error. In the same sample, other DNA sequences code for this CDR3.

Donors had nominal health at sampling but likely had unrecorded immune exposures. PCR primers comprised 60 Vbeta and 13 Jbeta primers. Only in-frame clones appear in the TCRdb table, and some are missing; sequencing was by immunoSEQ multiplex PCR. The sample shows around 150,000 clones, around 80% of them seen only once. Germline V gives CDR1 SSHAT, CDR2 FNYEAQ (reference sequence). The CDR3 length is 15 residues. Broader study findings: Previously analyzed data showed that most TCR beta V segments were productive at a frequency of about 87% or about 30%. Confirmation was obtained in vitro that a few CMV-associated chains are specific for CMV antigens. It was only CMV serostatus that was available as immune exposure information.

The specimen sequenced was PBMCs. The rearrangement joins TRBV7-7 to TRBJ2-3; 9 positions agree with TRBD2. This clonotype originated in a man aged 35 to 55 in good health and CMV-seronegative. The CDR3 sequence: CASSATSGFTDTQYF. Written as DNA, the CDR3 is TGTGCTAGCAGCGCAACTAGCGGGTTCACAGATACGCAGTATTTT.